These 27 T cell receptor beta chains were all obtained from the same sample, sequenced in a study of early T cells in non-severe SARS-CoV-2 infection. From the 5' RACE reads, TCRdb called clonotypes with MiXCR, one entry per CDR3 protein. Of some 30,000 distinct CDR3 sequences detected, 5.5% to 6% appear once; the ten largest clones hold over 10%. Sequenced: whole blood. These receptor sequences come from an adult who was a healthcare worker with PCR-confirmed SARS-CoV-2 infection or an uninfected control (not recorded which).

The sample holds many counts of this clonotype. The chain has TRBV28 and TRBJ2-1, with 8 bases fitting TRBD1. With 5 bases clipped from V and 7 bases from J, the junction kept 10 bases outside the gene matches. The CDR3 spans 15 residues. Germline CDR1 MDHEN, CDR2 SYDVKM. In nucleotides, the CDR3 is TGTGCCAGCAGTAACCGACAGGGGATAAGGAATGAGCAGTTCTTC. It is translated as CASSNRQGIRNEQFF.

This clonotype was observed many times. The chain has TRBV12-3 or TRBV12-4 and TRBJ2-4; D remains ambiguous. V lost 6 bases, J lost 9 bases, and 12 bases lay in between. This CDR3 contains 12 residues. The CDR3 spells CASSTSISIQYF. CDR3 DNA sequence: TGTGCCAGCAGCACCAGTATAAGCATTCAGTACTTC.

The sample holds many counts of this clonotype. The chain recombines TRBV6-1 with TRBJ2-1; no clear D. The V end was cut by 8 bases, the J end by 1 base, with 15 bases between. The CDR3 is 15 amino acids. CDR1 MNHNS and CDR2 SASEGT come from the germline V gene. The CDR3 DNA reads TGTGCCAGCGTCCTTAGTGTAGGGTCCTACAATGAGCAGTTCTTC. It encodes CASVLSVGSYNEQFF.

This clonotype was seen ten or more times. V and J are TRBV7-2 and TRBJ2-7; 8 bases fit TRBD2. CDR3 size: 13 residues. CDR1 and CDR2 from the germline V gene are SGHTA and FQGNSA. V shed 10 bases and J 6 bases; nucleotides not matched to a gene: 11. The CDR3, as DNA: TGTGCCACCTGGACTAGCCGGGAGGTCGAGCAGTACTTC. This sequence encodes CATWTSREVEQYF.

This clonotype was detected ten times or more. The CDR3 here is CASSAGTVSYNEQFF. CDR3 bases: TGTGCCAGTAGCGCCGGGACGGTCTCCTACAATGAGCAGTTCTTC. This sequence joins TRBV19 and TRBJ2-1; D tentatively fits TRBD1 or TRBD2 (5 bases each). Looked up from germline, CDR1 is LNHDA and CDR2 is SQIVND (reference sequence). V shed 6 bases and J shed 0 bases, with 12 bases lying between them. The CDR3 is 15 residues long.

This clonotype came up many times. The V call is TRBV6-6, the J call TRBJ2-7, with a weak D call TRBD2 (5 bases). Trimming took 2 bases from V and 0 from J, leaving 14 bases between them. CDR3 length: 16 amino acids. Germline V gene sequence: CDR1 MNHNY, CDR2 SVGAGI (reference sequence). The CDR3 nucleotides read TGTGCCAGCAGTTACGGGGATGGGAGTCCCTCCTACGAGCAGTACTTC. This sequence encodes CASSYGDGSPSYEQYF.

This clonotype was counted many times. This rearrangement joins TRBV10-3 to TRBJ2-2, with TRBD1 matching 7 bases. V was pared by 8 bases and J by 5 bases, with 11 bases of the junction left unmatched. Germline V gene data show CDR1 as ENHRY and CDR2 as SYGVKD. This CDR3 region has 15 residues. CDR3 bases: TGTGCCATCCGTTCCTGGGACAGAGGTACCGGGGAGCTGTTTTTT. It translates to CAIRSWDRGTGELFF.

The rearrangement joins TRBV5-1 to TRBJ2-6, with D unresolved. The CDR3 spans 13 residues. Germline-derived CDR1 and CDR2 are SGHRS and YFSETQ. With 6 bases removed from V and 2 bases from J, the gap between germline ends came to 6 bases. CDR3 loop: CASTTTGANVLTF. The DNA of the CDR3 is TGCGCCAGCACCACTACTGGGGCCAACGTCCTGACTTTC.

This clonotype was detected ten times or more. In nucleotides, the CDR3 is TGTGCCAGTAGTACCCAGGGGGGCCTTCGAGAAAAACTGTTTTTT. Translation: CASSTQGGLREKLFF. The gene calls are TRBV19 and TRBJ1-4; 7 bases align to TRBD1. The V and J ends lost 4 bases and 8 bases, in that order; junction bases with no gene match: 10. CDR1 LNHDA and CDR2 SQIVND come from the germline V gene (reference sequence). CDR3 size: 15 residues.

This clonotype was observed at least ten times. The rearrangement joins TRBV6-2 or TRBV6-3 to TRBJ1-1, with D possibly being TRBD1 (6 bases). Germline V gives CDR1 MNHEY, CDR2 SVGEGT. CDR3 size: 13 residues. Deletions cut 0 bases from V and 10 bases from J, with 12 bases between. The CDR3 reads CASSYSDSGGAFF. CDR3 bases: TGTGCCAGCAGTTACTCGGACAGCGGGGGAGCTTTCTTT.

At least ten counts were recorded for this clonotype. The chain uses TRBV28 and TRBJ1-5; no clear D gene. Germline lookup yields CDR1 MDHEN and CDR2 SYDVKM. The CDR3 totals 12 residues. V lost 5 bases and J lost 4, with 6 bases in between. CDR3: CASSNLNQPQHF. The CDR3 coding sequence is TGTGCCAGCAGTAATCTGAATCAGCCCCAGCATTTT.

This clonotype was found many times. The CDR3 sequence is CASSDTDTGELFF. In DNA, the CDR3 is TGTGCCAGCAGTGACACGGACACCGGGGAGCTGTTTTTT. This chain uses TRBV6-4 with TRBJ2-2; D is unresolved. The CDR3 totals 13 residues. Trimming took 2 bases from V and 3 from J, leaving 4 bases between them. Looked up from germline, CDR1 is MRHNA and CDR2 is SNTAGT.

This clonotype was detected a few times. The chain carries TRBV28 and TRBJ1-3; 10 positions match TRBD1. The CDR3 covers 16 residues. Germline-derived CDR1 and CDR2 are MDHEN and SYDVKM. V lost 5 bases to trimming and J lost 3 bases; unmatched junction nucleotides: 7. In DNA form, the CDR3 reads TGTGCCAGCAGTAGAGCTGGGACAGGGGTTGGAAACACCATATATTTT. Protein product: CASSRAGTGVGNTIYF.

This clonotype appeared many times. The chain recombines TRBV18 with TRBJ2-3; 8 nucleotides match TRBD1. V dropped 2 bases and J dropped 2; count of bases not matched to a gene: 6. CDR3 length equals 16 residues. From germline, CDR1 is KGHSH and CDR2 LQKENI. The CDR3 protein is CASSPRTGLNTDTQYF. The CDR3 nucleotides are TGTGCCAGCTCACCAAGGACAGGGCTAAACACAGATACGCAGTATTTT.

This clonotype was seen many times. The chain recombines TRBV4-3 with TRBJ2-1, with D tentatively TRBD1 (6 bases). The germline gives CDR1 LGHNA, CDR2 YSLEER. Trimming took off 0 bases at V and 2 bases at J, with 8 bases between the two ends. This CDR3 region has 15 residues. The CDR3 loop reads CASSQDRGAYNEQFF. CDR3 sequence (DNA): TGCGCCAGCAGCCAAGACAGGGGCGCCTACAATGAGCAGTTCTTC.

This clonotype came up many times. The rearrangement uses TRBV6-5 and TRBJ2-3, with D possibly TRBD2 on 6 matching bases. Per the germline V gene, CDR1 is MNHEY and CDR2 is SVGAGI. The V end lost 0 bases, the J end lost 4 bases, and 11 bases lay between the germline ends. This CDR3 contains 15 residues. The CDR3 spells CASSYSGLTPDTQYF. The CDR3 DNA is TGTGCCAGCAGTTACTCGGGACTGACCCCAGATACGCAGTATTTT.

The rearrangement uses TRBV2 and TRBJ2-7; no definite D call. The CDR3 has 14 residues. Germline lookup yields CDR1 SNHLY and CDR2 FYNNEI. Deletions cut 2 bases from V and 2 bases from J, with 10 bases between. This CDR3 reads CASSEFRGPYEQYF. In DNA form, the CDR3 reads TGTGCCAGCAGTGAATTCCGAGGCCCCTACGAGCAGTACTTC.

This chain joins TRBV2 and TRBJ2-1, with 7 bases identical to TRBD2. V lost 6 bases and J lost 2; bases outside the gene matches: 4. Per germline, CDR1 SNHLY and CDR2 FYNNEI. The CDR3 sequence is 14 residues long. CDR3 DNA: TGTGCCAGCAGAAGCGGGGCCCCCTACAATGAGCAGTTCTTC. This codes for CASRSGAPYNEQFF.

This clonotype was detected many times. An end of the junction does not agree with germline; a read error may underlie this. This chain connects TRBV15 to TRBJ1-1, with D perhaps matching TRBD1 (6 bases). Germline CDR1 LNHNV, CDR2 YYDKDF (reference sequence). The CDR3 has 14 residues. CDR3 coding DNA: TGTGCCACCAGCAGAGATACAGGGATGACTGAAGTTTTCTTT. Protein sequence: CATSRDTGMTEVFF.

This clonotype was recorded at least ten times. The chain employs TRBV7-2 and TRBJ2-3; 10 positions match TRBD1. Losses at the gene ends were 5 bases for V and 1 base for J; bases not matched to a gene: 6. CDR3 length: 16 amino acids. Looked up from germline, CDR1 is SGHTA and CDR2 is FQGNSA. The CDR3 DNA sequence: TGTGCCAGCAGCCGACGTGGACAGGGGGGCACAGATACGCAGTATTTT. Its protein is CASSRRGQGGTDTQYF. The whole variable domain, remainder taken from reference TRBV7-2 and TRBJ2-3, is GAGVSQSPSNKVTEKGKDVELRCDPISGHTALYWYRQSLGQGLEFLIYFQGNSAPDKSGLPSDRFSAERTGGSVSTLTIQRTQQEDSAVYLCASSRRGQGGTDTQYFGPGTRLTVL.

The chain is built from TRBV12-3 or TRBV12-4 and TRBJ2-1; D unresolved. The CDR3 totals 12 residues. Trimming removed 0 bases from V and 14 bases from J, with 11 bases in between. Here the CDR3 DNA reads TGTGCCAGCAGTTTAGCGCTGGGAATCGAGTTCTTC. Its protein is CASSLALGIEFF.

This clonotype has at least ten counts. The chain is built from TRBV11-2 and TRBJ2-7, with D unclear. Trimming cost V 0 bases and J 3 bases, with 12 bases left between them. CDR1 SGHAT and CDR2 FQNNGV come from the germline V gene. CDR3 length equals 15 residues. The CDR3 bases are TGTGCCAGCAGCTTAGATGGAGCAAAATACTACGAGCAGTACTTC. Protein: CASSLDGAKYYEQYF.

This clonotype was counted a few times. The genes are TRBV6-6 and TRBJ1-1; D not certain. CDR3 length: 13 amino acids. Trimming shortened V by 2 bases and J by 1 base, and 5 bases separated the two germline ends. Germline-derived CDR1 and CDR2 are MNHNY and SVGAGI (reference sequence). The CDR3 nucleotides are TGTGCCAGCAGTTACGGTCAGAACACTGAAGCTTTCTTT. Its protein product is CASSYGQNTEAFF.

This clonotype was seen at least ten times. The chain combines TRBV7-2 with TRBJ1-6; D gene unclear. Per the germline V gene, CDR1 is SGHTA and CDR2 is FQGNSA. CDR3 length equals 13 residues. V was shortened by 5 bases and J by 6 bases, with 8 bases between the two germline ends. The CDR3 DNA follows: TGTGCCAGCAGCCCGGTATTTAATTCACCCCTCCACTTT. Protein: CASSPVFNSPLHF.

This clonotype was picked up many times. The rearrangement joins TRBV7-2 to TRBJ2-7; the D gene is possibly TRBD2 (5 bases). The CDR3 spans 15 residues. V shed 4 bases and J shed 2 bases, with 15 bases lying between them. Germline lookup yields CDR1 SGHTA and CDR2 FQGNSA. The CDR3 DNA sequence: TGTGCCAGCAGCTCAGGAGGCGGGTGGGCCTACGAGCAGTACTTC. Residues: CASSSGGGWAYEQYF.

This clonotype was observed at least ten times. The chain links TRBV5-6 to TRBJ2-3; a possible D gene is TRBD2 (5 bases). The CDR3 totals 16 residues. The V gene's germline CDR1 is SGHDT and CDR2 YYEEEE. V was shortened by 1 base and J by 1 base, with 13 bases between the two germline ends. The CDR3 region has the DNA TGTGCCAGCAGCTTGTTGGGTAGCGCGGGCACAGATACGCAGTATTTT. It translates to CASSLLGSAGTDTQYF. The whole variable domain, filled in from reference TRBV5-6 and TRBJ2-3, reads DAGVTQSPTHLIKTRGQQVTLRCSPKSGHDTVSWYQQALGQGPQFIFQYYEEEERQRGNFPDRFSGHQFPNYSSELNVNALLLGDSALYLCASSLLGSAGTDTQYFGPGTRLTVL.

Details on this clonotype: One end of the junction varies from germline; a read error may be responsible. This sequence joins TRBV20-1 and TRBJ2-1, with 7 positions matching TRBD2. Germline loops: CDR1 DFQATT, CDR2 SNEGSKA (reference sequence). This CDR3 has 15 residues. The CDR3 coding sequence is TGTAGTGCCCCCACCGGGACTAACTCCTACAATGAGCAGTTCTTC. Translated: CSAPTGTNSYNEQFF.